The 27 T cell receptor beta chains given below trace back to one sample, sequenced in a study of T cells in Graves' hyperthyroidism and ophthalmopathy. The investigators amplified TCR beta CDR3 regions from RNA transcripts. A set of HTBI primers served as the primers for a first-round RT-PCR of the TCR CDR3. TCRdb itself ran the multiplex PCR reads through MiXCR, one entry per CDR3 protein. Of around 400,000 distinct CDR3 sequences listed, roughly 15% are singletons. Sequencing was done on a sample of blood. The receptors originated from a woman aged 60-75 years with Graves' ophthalmopathy.

The table lists this clonotype with a few counts. The chain couples TRBV5-1 to TRBJ2-7; 12 bases map to TRBD1. The J segment lost 7 bases and the V segment lost 4 bases, leaving 6 bases of the junction unmatched. Germline assignment: CDR1 SGHRS and CDR2 YFSETQ. The CDR3 length is 14 residues. The CDR3: CASSPGTGGAEQYF. As DNA, the CDR3 is TGCGCCAGCAGCCCAGGGACAGGGGGCGCAGAGCAGTACTTC.

The chain joins TRBV7-9 to TRBJ2-2; D might be TRBD1 or TRBD2, each matching 6 bases. Germline V gene sequence: CDR1 SEHNR, CDR2 FQNEAQ (reference sequence). The CDR3 length is 14 residues. Trimming stripped 4 bases from V and 5 bases from J, with 11 bases between. The DNA for the CDR3 is TGTGCCAGCAGCTCGAGAGGGGGGACCGGGGAGCTGTTTTTT. Translation gives CASSSRGGTGELFF. Combining the CDR3 with reference TRBV7-9 and TRBJ2-2 gives the whole variable domain DTGVSQNPRHKITKRGQNVTFRCDPISEHNRLYWYRQTLGQGPEFLTYFQNEAQLEKSRLLSDRFSAERPKGSFSTLEIQRTEQGDSAMYLCASSSRGGTGELFFGEGSRLTVL.

This clonotype was picked up many times. The chain has TRBV3-1 and TRBJ2-5; D ambiguous. The CDR3 covers 13 residues. Germline V gives CDR1 LGHDT, CDR2 YNNKEL (reference sequence). V gave up 2 bases and J gave up 2 bases, with 6 bases separating them. The CDR3 sequence is CASSQSTQETQYF. CDR3 coding DNA: TGTGCCAGCAGCCAAAGCACTCAAGAGACCCAGTACTTC.

This clonotype was observed at least ten times. The rearrangement uses TRBV7-3 and TRBJ2-5; 12 nucleotides match TRBD2. Germline trimming cut 5 bases from V and 2 bases from J; bases unmatched to any gene: 12. This CDR3 spans 18 amino acids. CDR1 is SGHTA, CDR2 FQGTGA, per germline. CDR3 residues: CASSPGTSGPLYQETQYF. CDR3 nucleotides: TGTGCCAGCAGCCCCGGGACTAGCGGGCCGCTTTATCAAGAGACCCAGTACTTC.

The chain combines TRBV28 with TRBJ2-7; 7 bases match TRBD1. The CDR3 has 13 amino acids. V dropped 8 bases and J dropped 3; count of bases not matched to a gene: 7. The germline V gene encodes CDR1 MDHEN and CDR2 SYDVKM. For the CDR3, the DNA is TGTGCCAGCGGAAGGGACAGCTACTACGAGCAGTACTTC. It is translated as CASGRDSYYEQYF.

This rearrangement joins TRBV7-9 to TRBJ2-1; tentative D call: TRBD2 (6 bases). From germline, CDR1 is SEHNR and CDR2 FQNEAQ (reference sequence). The CDR3 is made up of 14 amino acids. V lost 4 bases to trimming and J lost 5 bases, with 12 bases between them. CDR3 region: CASSSGLGNNEQFF. The CDR3 DNA sequence: TGTGCCAGCAGCTCGGGACTGGGAAACAATGAGCAGTTCTTC.

The J gene is TRBJ2-5, the V gene TRBV20-1, with TRBD2 identical over 7 bases. V lost 5 bases to trimming and J lost 4 bases; unmatched junction nucleotides: 19. CDR1 and CDR2 (germline): DFQATT, SNEGSKA (reference sequence). The CDR3 totals 17 residues. CDR3 coding DNA: TGCAGTGCTGTGGGGATCTGGGCGGGAGAGGGAGGAGAGACCCAGTACTTC. Its protein product is CSAVGIWAGEGGETQYF.

There are many counts of this clonotype. This rearrangement joins TRBV3-1 to TRBJ2-7, with 7 bases lining up with TRBD2. The CDR3 is made up of 13 amino acids. The germline gives CDR1 LGHDT, CDR2 YNNKEL (reference sequence). V shed 4 bases and J 6 bases; nucleotides not matched to a gene: 6. The CDR3 sequence: CASSRTSPLEQYF. CDR3 DNA: TGTGCCAGCAGCCGGACTAGTCCTCTCGAGCAGTACTTC.

Ten or more counts support this clonotype. The chain recombines TRBV2 with TRBJ2-7; TRBD2 aligns across 7 bases. Germline lookup yields CDR1 SNHLY and CDR2 FYNNEI. This CDR3 spans 15 amino acids. V was pared by 2 bases and J by 3 bases, with 7 bases of the junction left unmatched. This CDR3 is CASSELASGLYEQYF. As DNA, the CDR3 is TGTGCCAGCAGTGAACTGGCTAGCGGCCTCTACGAGCAGTACTTC. Combining the CDR3 with reference TRBV2 and TRBJ2-7 gives the whole variable domain EPEVTQTPSHQVTQMGQEVILRCVPISNHLYFYWYRQILGQKVEFLVSFYNNEISEKSEIFDDQFSVERPDGSNFTLKIRSTKLEDSAMYFCASSELASGLYEQYFGPGTRLTVT.

The DNA for the CDR3 is TGTGCCAGCAGCGTAGGGCAGGGGGCTAGGTACGAGCAGTACTTC. This gives the protein CASSVGQGARYEQYF. The genes are TRBV9 and TRBJ2-7; 8 positions match TRBD1. The CDR3 spans 15 residues. The trim removed 0 bases at V and 4 bases at J, leaving 6 bases unmatched. Germline CDR1 SGDLS, CDR2 YYNGEE.

This clonotype was picked up a small number of times. The chain has TRBV24-1 and TRBJ2-3; a possible D gene is TRBD2 (6 bases). V was clipped by 7 bases and J by 5 bases, with 21 bases between them. The V gene's germline CDR1 is KGHDR and CDR2 SFDVKD. The CDR3 has 16 amino acids. Here the CDR3 reads CATSAGGSTLRDTQYF. The CDR3 coding sequence is TGTGCCACCAGCGCCGGAGGGTCAACCCTTAGAGATACGCAGTATTTT.

This clonotype turned up a few times. The CDR3 reads CASSWTSGIQTGELFF. In DNA, the CDR3 is TGTGCCAGCTCCTGGACTAGCGGGATTCAGACCGGGGAGCTGTTTTTT. This sequence joins TRBV3-1 and TRBJ2-2; 12 nucleotides agree with TRBD2. CDR3 length equals 16 residues. V shed 8 bases, J shed 5 bases, and the junction held 9 bases outside the gene matches. Germline V gene data show CDR1 as LGHDT and CDR2 as YNNKEL (reference sequence).

This chain links TRBV20-1 with TRBJ1-5; tentative D call: TRBD1 (6 bases). Trimming cost V 7 bases and J 7 bases, with 14 bases left between them. The CDR3 runs 12 residues. Germline V gives CDR1 DFQATT, CDR2 SNEGSKA (reference sequence). The DNA of the CDR3 is TGCAGTGTCACAGGGCTTGGGCAGCCCCAGCATTTT. Encoded protein: CSVTGLGQPQHF.

This clonotype was seen more than once but under ten times. The rearrangement joins TRBV4-1 to TRBJ2-1; TRBD2 matches 10 bases. The V gene end was trimmed by 2 bases and the J gene end by 9 bases; junction bases not matched to a gene: 10. Germline lookup yields CDR1 MGHRA and CDR2 YSYEKL. The CDR3 is 16 amino acids. The DNA for the CDR3 is TGCGCCAGCAGCCAAAGAGCAGCGGGAGGGCCTGGTGAGCAGTTCTTC. This encodes CASSQRAAGGPGEQFF.

This clonotype was recorded many times. The chain combines TRBV28 with TRBJ1-1; TRBD1 aligns across 9 bases. The ends lost 5 bases at V and 2 bases at J; junction bases unmatched: 9. CDR1 is MDHEN, CDR2 SYDVKM, per germline. The CDR3 contains 16 residues. The CDR3 here is CASSPRGTGINTEAFF. The CDR3 DNA reads as TGTGCCAGCAGTCCCCGAGGGACAGGGATTAACACTGAAGCTTTCTTT.

This clonotype occurred many times. The chain employs TRBV5-1 and TRBJ2-6; the D gene is possibly TRBD1 (6 bases). Germline V gene data show CDR1 as SGHRS and CDR2 as YFSETQ. The V gene lost 4 bases and the J gene lost 0 bases, with 11 bases spanning the gap. The CDR3 runs 16 residues. The CDR3 nucleotides read TGCGCCAGCAGCCTATCACAGGGCTCTGGGGCCAACGTCCTGACTTTC. This codes for CASSLSQGSGANVLTF.

To note about this clonotype: A clone one base away is much larger, so this may be a read error. V and J are TRBV10-3 and TRBJ2-5; 7 positions agree with TRBD2. Per the germline V gene, CDR1 is ENHRY and CDR2 is SYGVKD. The CDR3 runs 16 residues. The trim removed 3 bases at V and 0 bases at J, leaving 7 bases unmatched. As DNA, the CDR3 is TGTGCCATCAGTGACGGGAGGACGGCGAACCAAGAGACCCAGTACTTC. It codes for CAISDGRTANQETQYF.

This clonotype was seen ten or more times. The V call is TRBV20-1, the J call TRBJ1-2, with TRBD1 identical over 8 bases. V lost 6 bases, J lost 4 bases, and 4 bases stayed unmatched. CDR1 and CDR2 (germline): DFQATT, SNEGSKA (reference sequence). This CDR3 contains 12 residues. As DNA, the CDR3 is TGCAGTGCGAGACAGGGGAGCTATGGCTACACCTTC. Amino acids: CSARQGSYGYTF.

This clonotype was found many times. The chain carries TRBV5-1 and TRBJ1-1; the D gene is possibly TRBD1 (5 bases). The germline gives CDR1 SGHRS, CDR2 YFSETQ. V lost 7 bases and J lost 3, with 13 bases in between. The CDR3 is made up of 13 amino acids. The CDR3 nucleotides read TGCGCCAGCGGCCCGGGGGACGACACTGAAGCTTTCTTT. Its protein product is CASGPGDDTEAFF.

Only a few counts were recorded for this clonotype. The CDR3 loop is CASSPRVGERANEQFF. The CDR3 DNA follows: TGTGCCAGCAGCCCCCGGGTCGGGGAAAGGGCCAATGAGCAGTTCTTC. The chain has TRBV7-3 and TRBJ2-1; maybe TRBD2 (5 bases). The CDR3 is made up of 16 amino acids. Trimming took off 5 bases at V and 6 bases at J, with 20 bases between the two ends. In germline, CDR1 is SGHTA, CDR2 FQGTGA.

Ten or more counts support this clonotype. The chain links TRBV24-1 to TRBJ2-2; 7 positions agree with TRBD1. The V and J ends lost 7 bases and 2 bases, in that order; junction bases with no gene match: 6. Germline V lookup: CDR1 KGHDR, CDR2 SFDVKD. This CDR3 has 15 residues. For the CDR3, the DNA is TGTGCCACCAGCGGTAGGGGGCCTAACACCGGGGAGCTGTTTTTT. This encodes CATSGRGPNTGELFF.

This clonotype was detected ten times or more. V usage is TRBV5-6 and J usage is TRBJ2-5; D possibly corresponds to TRBD2 (5 bases). V was shortened by 4 bases and J by 2 bases, with 12 bases between the two germline ends. Germline assignment: CDR1 SGHDT and CDR2 YYEEEE. CDR3 length: 14 residues. The CDR3, as DNA: TGTGCCAGCAGCCTGGACTTCGGGCAAGAGACCCAGTACTTC. It codes for CASSLDFGQETQYF.

This clonotype occurred many times. This rearrangement joins TRBV3-1 to TRBJ1-1; D is unresolved. Trimming took 1 base from V and 5 from J, leaving 8 bases between them. The length of the CDR3 is 13 residues. Germline values: CDR1 LGHDT, CDR2 YNNKEL (reference sequence). CDR3 DNA: TGTGCCAGCAGCCAAGTGGTGGGGACTGAAGCTTTCTTT. It translates to CASSQVVGTEAFF.

This clonotype was seen a few times. This rearrangement joins TRBV6-5 to TRBJ1-1, with D hard to call. Germline V lookup: CDR1 MNHEY, CDR2 SVGAGI. The CDR3 runs 14 residues. V was cut by 2 bases and J by 0 bases, with 7 bases left in between. CDR3 in amino acids: CASSYASMNTEAFF. In DNA, the CDR3 is TGTGCCAGCAGTTACGCATCCATGAACACTGAAGCTTTCTTT.

This sequence joins TRBV6-6 and TRBJ2-5; TRBD1 might be the D (6 bases). Germline CDR1 is MNHNY and CDR2 is SVGAGI (reference sequence). The CDR3 spans 15 residues. The V end was cut by 0 bases, the J end by 2 bases, with 10 bases between. The CDR3 DNA sequence: TGTGCCAGCAGTTACTCGTCGACAGGACAAGAGACCCAGTACTTC. This translates into CASSYSSTGQETQYF.

The chain is built from TRBV12-3 or TRBV12-4 and TRBJ2-5; 8 bases align to TRBD2. CDR3 size: 16 residues. V lost 5 bases to trimming and J lost 5 bases; unmatched junction nucleotides: 13. Written as DNA, the CDR3 is TGTGCCAGCAGTCCCACCCCTGGGACTAGGGGGGAGACCCAGTACTTC. Its translation: CASSPTPGTRGETQYF.

About this clonotype: A single base separates this from a much larger clone, so it may be a read error. The V call is TRBV20-1, the J call TRBJ2-1; 11 bases map to TRBD1. The germline V gene encodes CDR1 DFQATT and CDR2 SNEGSKA (reference sequence). CDR3 length: 14 residues. This CDR3 reads CGSSAGTGGNEQFF. The CDR3 DNA is TGCGGTTCCAGCGCGGGGACAGGGGGCAATGAGCAGTTCTTC.